One and the same sample provided the 20 T cell receptor beta chains below, sequenced in a study of Ad26.COV2.S vaccination and SARS-CoV-2 variants. Documented treatment: about 20 received Ad26.COV2.S at low or high dose, single or two shots; 5 received placebo; per-sample allocation not given. It was on day 63 after the first vaccine or placebo injection that samples were taken. Clones were read by immunoSEQ multiplex PCR, and TCRdb kept only the in-frame ones, dropping some. The sample shows around 300,000 clones, 86% of them seen only once. Sequencing used peripheral blood, obtained in a trial of Ad26.COV2.S vaccine versus placebo. These receptors all stem from a person between 18 and 60 years old who received the Ad26.COV2.S COVID-19 vaccine or a placebo.

The chain is built from TRBV27 and TRBJ2-2, with unresolved D. V was clipped by 7 bases and J by 6 bases, with 12 bases between them. Germline values: CDR1 MNHEY, CDR2 SMNVEV (reference sequence). CDR3 length equals 13 residues. The CDR3 region is CASIARNPGELFF. Here the CDR3 DNA reads TGTGCCAGCATCGCCCGAAACCCCGGGGAGCTGTTTTTT.

V is TRBV4-3 and J is TRBJ2-1; TRBD2 aligns across 9 bases. The V segment lost 4 bases and the J segment 8 bases; nucleotides outside the gene matches: 12. Germline V CDR1 and CDR2: LGHNA, YSLEER. The CDR3 has 16 residues. The CDR3 bases are TGCGCCAGCAGCCTACGGACTAGCGCCGAGGGGGATGAGCAGTTCTTC. Its translation: CASSLRTSAEGDEQFF.

This chain links TRBV24-1 with TRBJ2-7, with 13 bases fitting TRBD2. This CDR3 spans 18 amino acids. The V gene end was trimmed by 3 bases and the J gene end by 2 bases; junction bases not matched to a gene: 9. CDR1 and CDR2 from the germline V gene are KGHDR and SFDVKD. The DNA for the CDR3 is TGTGCCACCAGTGATCTGCGGACTAGCGGGAGTTCACCCTACGAGCAGTACTTC. Amino acids: CATSDLRTSGSSPYEQYF.

V is TRBV18 and J is TRBJ1-3; no firm D call. There are 16 residues in the CDR3. The germline V gene has CDR1 KGHSH and CDR2 LQKENI. V was cut by 6 bases and J by 0 bases, with 15 bases left in between. The CDR3 DNA is TGTGCCAGCTCCACGGGCAGCTCCCGCTCTGGAAACACCATATATTTT. Amino acids: CASSTGSSRSGNTIYF.

This chain links TRBV28 with TRBJ2-3; D might be TRBD2 (5 bases). CDR1 and CDR2 (germline): MDHEN, SYDVKM. The CDR3 contains 17 residues. Trimming took 7 bases from V and 2 from J, leaving 22 bases between them. CDR3 coding DNA: TGTGCCAGCACCCCTTTAGGACTCCGGGATTACACAGATACGCAGTATTTT. Protein: CASTPLGLRDYTDTQYF.

The genes are TRBV28 and TRBJ1-1, with D possibly being TRBD1 (6 bases). The CDR3 totals 16 residues. CDR1 MDHEN and CDR2 SYDVKM come from the germline V gene. Trimming removed 7 bases at V and 3 bases at J, with 21 bases between. Written as DNA, the CDR3 is TGTGCCAGCACCCCAGGGGCCCTAGGGCCGGACACTGAAGCTTTCTTT. This codes for CASTPGALGPDTEAFF.

V usage is TRBV3-1 (or the pseudogene TRBV3-2) and J usage is TRBJ2-1; 7 bases agree with TRBD2. Germline trimming cut 1 base from V and 3 bases from J; bases unmatched to any gene: 9. Looked up from germline, CDR1 is LGHDT and CDR2 is YNNKEL (reference sequence). This CDR3 spans 17 amino acids. The CDR3 sequence: CASSQAGLGNFYNEQFF. As DNA, the CDR3 is TGTGCCAGCAGCCAAGCCGGACTAGGGAACTTCTACAATGAGCAGTTCTTC.

This clone occurred a few times. V usage is TRBV7-2 and J usage is TRBJ2-3, with D tentatively TRBD1 or TRBD2 (5 bases each). This CDR3 spans 15 amino acids. The V gene's germline CDR1 is SGHTA and CDR2 FQGNSA. Trimming cost V 3 bases and J 6 bases, with 16 bases left between them. The CDR3 loop is CASSFRDPSRDTQYF. In DNA form, the CDR3 reads TGTGCCAGCAGCTTCCGGGACCCATCAAGGGATACGCAGTATTTT.

The CDR3 is CATSDWDSSYNEQFF. The CDR3 coding sequence is TGTGCCACCAGTGACTGGGACAGCTCCTACAATGAGCAGTTCTTC. The rearrangement links TRBV24-1 to TRBJ2-1; TRBD1 aligns across 7 bases. V shed 4 bases and J 0 bases; nucleotides not matched to a gene: 2. The V gene's germline CDR1 is KGHDR and CDR2 SFDVKD. The CDR3 spans 15 residues.

The genes are TRBV13 and TRBJ1-4; TRBD1 agrees at 7 bases. Looked up from germline, CDR1 is PRHDT and CDR2 is FYEKMQ (reference sequence). The CDR3 totals 15 residues. V was pared by 5 bases and J by 6 bases, with 9 bases of the junction left unmatched. The CDR3 DNA is TGTGCCAGCAGCCTTGAGGGACAGCTCCATGAAAAACTGTTTTTT. Translating gives CASSLEGQLHEKLFF.

As concerns this clone: Other DNA sequences in this sample translate to the same CDR3. The chain joins TRBV27 to TRBJ2-5; 8 nucleotides match TRBD1. CDR3 size: 14 residues. Looked up from germline, CDR1 is MNHEY and CDR2 is SMNVEV (reference sequence). J gave up 5 bases and V 6 bases, and 8 bases lay outside the gene matches. CDR3 in DNA: TGTGCCAGCAGCCCCGACAGGGGCTGGGAGACCCAGTACTTC. Amino acid sequence: CASSPDRGWETQYF.

The rearrangement links TRBV24-1 to TRBJ2-1; 8 bases map to TRBD1. Germline trimming cut 3 bases from V and 12 bases from J; bases unmatched to any gene: 12. From germline, CDR1 is KGHDR and CDR2 SFDVKD. This CDR3 has 15 amino acids. The DNA for the CDR3 is TGTGCCACCAGTGATCCCGGACAGGGAGGCTCCATGCAGTTCTTC. Its translation: CATSDPGQGGSMQFF.

The chain employs TRBV21-1 and TRBJ1-5. TRBV21-1 is a listed pseudogene. The CDR3 totals 15 residues. CDR3 amino acids: CASSKPGRSNQPQHF. In DNA form, the CDR3 reads TGTGCCAGCAGCAAACCTGGACGTAGCAATCAGCCCCAGCATTTT.

The rearrangement joins TRBV5-5 to TRBJ1-6; D unclear. In germline, CDR1 is SGHKS, CDR2 YYEKEE (reference sequence). The CDR3 has 15 residues. Trimming took off 2 bases at V and 7 bases at J, with 13 bases between the two ends. The DNA of the CDR3 is TGTGCCAGCAGCTTAAGTATAACAGAGAATTCACCCCTCCACTTT. Protein: CASSLSITENSPLHF.

V is TRBV13 and J is TRBJ2-1, with 8 bases that match TRBD2. Germline-derived CDR1 and CDR2 are PRHDT and FYEKMQ (reference sequence). The CDR3 runs 16 residues. Germline trimming cut 5 bases from V and 7 bases from J; bases unmatched to any gene: 13. CDR3 nucleotide sequence: TGTGCCAGCAGCCCAGTTGGACTAGCCGGCCCTAATGAGCAGTTCTTC. It translates to CASSPVGLAGPNEQFF.

This clone was counted only a few times. The chain joins TRBV19 to TRBJ1-1; D call uncertain. There are 12 residues in the CDR3. The ends were cut back, 4 bases at V and 0 bases at J, with 3 bases in the middle. Germline CDR1 is LNHDA and CDR2 is SQIVND (reference sequence). The CDR3 loop reads CASSKMNTEAFF. The CDR3 coding sequence is TGTGCCAGTAGTAAGATGAACACTGAAGCTTTCTTT.

The V gene is TRBV5-5, the J gene TRBJ2-5, with D possibly TRBD1 on 5 matching bases. Germline V gives CDR1 SGHKS, CDR2 YYEKEE (reference sequence). The CDR3 is made up of 15 amino acids. V was cut by 3 bases and J by 5 bases, with 17 bases left in between. CDR3 loop: CASSSAGMYGETQYF. CDR3 nucleotide sequence: TGTGCCAGCAGCTCGGCAGGGATGTATGGGGAGACCCAGTACTTC.

The table lists this clone with a count of one. This sequence joins TRBV13 and TRBJ1-1, with D possibly matching TRBD1 (5 bases). The CDR3 loop spans 18 amino acids. Trimming took off 0 bases at V and 0 bases at J, with 17 bases between the two ends. Germline lookup yields CDR1 PRHDT and CDR2 FYEKMQ (reference sequence). The CDR3 DNA reads TGTGCCAGCAGCTTAGGGGATATAAGCCAAGGGGTGAACACTGAAGCTTTCTTT. It yields the protein CASSLGDISQGVNTEAFF.

This rearrangement joins TRBV15 to TRBJ1-1; 9 nucleotides line up with TRBD1. Trimming at V came to 3 bases and at J to 4 bases, leaving 6 bases not matched to a gene. Germline assignment: CDR1 LNHNV and CDR2 YYDKDF (reference sequence). There are 15 residues in the CDR3. CDR3 residues: CATSRTGTGITEAFF. The CDR3 nucleotides are TGTGCCACCAGCAGGACCGGGACAGGGATCACTGAAGCTTTCTTT.

The chain has TRBV30 and TRBJ2-2; D is ambiguous. V was pared by 1 base and J by 5 bases, with 8 bases between. Germline V gene sequence: CDR1 GTSNPN, CDR2 SVGIG (reference sequence). CDR3 length: 13 residues. CDR3 coding DNA: TGTGCCTGGAGTGACGGAGATACCGGGGAGCTGTTTTTT. The encoded protein is CAWSDGDTGELFF.